The source of this TCR beta chain is a study of CD8 T cells in ankylosing spondylitis. In TCRdb, the 5' RACE reads were re-called with MiXCR into one record per CDR3 protein. Among a few hundred thousand distinct CDR3 sequences, 7.5% to 9% were seen once, and the ten largest hold about 15%. Germline CDR1 is SGHTA and CDR2 is FQGNSA. The CDR3 spans 17 residues. Concerning this clonotype: Its antigen is unidentified. At one end, the junction sequence differs from germline, possibly due to a read error.

Study-wide findings and caveats: Disease-associated clones were reportedly significantly overrepresented in matched ankylosing spondylitis synovial fluid. Prior work had noted some motif variants in reactive arthritis blood and synovial fluid. Ankylosing spondylitis blood appeared to be characterized by a TCR beta motif of several highly homologous variants. CD8+ disease-linked clones were present at relatively low frequencies in blood.

The sequence derives from a male donor with ankylosing spondylitis. The chain carries TRBV7-2 and TRBJ2-4, with 8 bases aligning to TRBD2. The specimen sequenced was blood, either unsorted or a sorted T cell fraction (not recorded which). The CDR3 DNA is TGTGTCAGCAGCAAACGTTTCGGGCGGGAGGAAGTAAACATTCAGTACTTC. It is translated as CVSSKRFGREEVNIQYF.